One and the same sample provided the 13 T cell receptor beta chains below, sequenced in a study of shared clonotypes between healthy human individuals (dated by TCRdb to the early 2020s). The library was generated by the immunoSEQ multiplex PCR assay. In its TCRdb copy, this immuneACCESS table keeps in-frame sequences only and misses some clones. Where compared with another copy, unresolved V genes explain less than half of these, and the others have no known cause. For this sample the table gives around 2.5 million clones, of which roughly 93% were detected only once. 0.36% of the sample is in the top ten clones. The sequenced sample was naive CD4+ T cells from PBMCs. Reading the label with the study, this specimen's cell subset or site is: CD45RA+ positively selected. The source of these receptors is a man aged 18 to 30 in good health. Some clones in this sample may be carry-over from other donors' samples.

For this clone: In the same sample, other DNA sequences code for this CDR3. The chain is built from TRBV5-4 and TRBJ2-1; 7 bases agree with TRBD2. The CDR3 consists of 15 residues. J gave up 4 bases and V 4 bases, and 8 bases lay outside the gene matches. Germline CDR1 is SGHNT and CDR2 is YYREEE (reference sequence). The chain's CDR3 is CASSLASGTYNEQFF. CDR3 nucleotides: TGTGCCAGCAGCCTTGCTAGCGGAACGTACAATGAGCAGTTCTTC.

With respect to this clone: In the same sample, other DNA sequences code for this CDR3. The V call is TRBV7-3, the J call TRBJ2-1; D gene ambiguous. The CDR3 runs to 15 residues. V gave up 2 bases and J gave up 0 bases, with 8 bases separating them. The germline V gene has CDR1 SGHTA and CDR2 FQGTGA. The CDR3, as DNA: TGTGCCAGCAGCTTAGCGGCTAGCTCCTACAATGAGCAGTTCTTC. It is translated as CASSLAASSYNEQFF.

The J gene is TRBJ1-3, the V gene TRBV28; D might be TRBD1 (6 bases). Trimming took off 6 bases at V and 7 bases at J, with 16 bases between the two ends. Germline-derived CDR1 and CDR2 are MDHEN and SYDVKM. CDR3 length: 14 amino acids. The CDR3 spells CASRDGTLGNTIYF. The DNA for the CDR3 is TGTGCCAGCAGAGACGGGACATTAGGGAACACCATATATTTT.

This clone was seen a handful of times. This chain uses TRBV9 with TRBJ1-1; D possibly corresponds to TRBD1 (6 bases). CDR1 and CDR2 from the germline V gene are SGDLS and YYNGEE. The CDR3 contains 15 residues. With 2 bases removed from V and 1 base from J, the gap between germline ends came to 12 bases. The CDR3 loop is CASSVGGRRNTEAFF. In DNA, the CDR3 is TGTGCCAGCAGCGTCGGGGGCCGGAGGAACACTGAAGCTTTCTTT.

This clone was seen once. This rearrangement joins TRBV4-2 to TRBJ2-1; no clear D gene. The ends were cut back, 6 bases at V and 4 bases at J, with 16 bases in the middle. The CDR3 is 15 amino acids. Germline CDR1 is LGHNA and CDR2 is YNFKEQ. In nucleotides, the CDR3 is TGTGCCAGCAGACGACCCGATTCCGGATACAATGAGCAGTTCTTC. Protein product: CASRRPDSGYNEQFF.

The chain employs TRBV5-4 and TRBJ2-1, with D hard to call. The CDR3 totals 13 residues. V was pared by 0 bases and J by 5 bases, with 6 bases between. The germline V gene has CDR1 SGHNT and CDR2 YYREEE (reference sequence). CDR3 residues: CASSLDFHNEQFF. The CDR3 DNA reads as TGTGCCAGCAGCTTGGACTTCCACAATGAGCAGTTCTTC.

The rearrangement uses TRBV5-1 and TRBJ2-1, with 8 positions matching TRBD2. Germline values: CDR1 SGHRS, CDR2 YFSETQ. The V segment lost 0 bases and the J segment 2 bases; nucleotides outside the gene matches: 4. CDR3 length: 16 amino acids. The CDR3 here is CASSLVTGGPYNEQFF. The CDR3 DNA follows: TGCGCCAGCAGCTTGGTTACGGGAGGGCCCTACAATGAGCAGTTCTTC.

The CDR3 DNA is TGCGCCAGCAGCCAAGAACCCCCGGTTGGGTTAGCGGGAGGGTCCGGGGAGCTGTTTTTT. Translation: CASSQEPPVGLAGGSGELFF. V is TRBV4-1 and J is TRBJ2-2; 11 bases fit TRBD2. Losses at the gene ends were 0 bases for V and 6 bases for J; bases not matched to a gene: 15. Germline V gene lookup returns CDR1 MGHRA and CDR2 YSYEKL. The CDR3 covers 20 residues.

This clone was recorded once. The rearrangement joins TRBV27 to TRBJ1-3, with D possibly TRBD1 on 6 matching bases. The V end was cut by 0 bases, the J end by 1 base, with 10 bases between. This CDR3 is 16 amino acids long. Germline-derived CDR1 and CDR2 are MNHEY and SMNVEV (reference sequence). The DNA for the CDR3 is TGTGCCAGCAGTTTATCCTGGACAGCTTCTGGAAACACCATATATTTT. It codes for CASSLSWTASGNTIYF.

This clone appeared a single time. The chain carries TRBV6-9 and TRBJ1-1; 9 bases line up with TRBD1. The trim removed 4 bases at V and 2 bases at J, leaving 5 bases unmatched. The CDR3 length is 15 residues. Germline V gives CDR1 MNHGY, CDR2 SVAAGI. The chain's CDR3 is CASSSWDRANTEAFF. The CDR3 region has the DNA TGTGCCAGCAGTTCCTGGGACAGGGCTAACACTGAAGCTTTCTTT.

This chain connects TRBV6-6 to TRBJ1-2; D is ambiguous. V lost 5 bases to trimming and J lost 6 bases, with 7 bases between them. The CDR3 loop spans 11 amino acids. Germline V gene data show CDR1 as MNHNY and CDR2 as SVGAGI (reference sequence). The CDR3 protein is CASSPLNGYTF. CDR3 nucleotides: TGTGCCAGCAGTCCCCTCAATGGCTACACCTTC.

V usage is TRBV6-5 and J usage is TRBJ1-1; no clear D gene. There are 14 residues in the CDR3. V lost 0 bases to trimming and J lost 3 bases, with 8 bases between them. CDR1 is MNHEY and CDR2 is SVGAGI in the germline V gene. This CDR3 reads CASSYSRIHTEAFF. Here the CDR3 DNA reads TGTGCCAGCAGTTACTCTAGGATACACACTGAAGCTTTCTTT.

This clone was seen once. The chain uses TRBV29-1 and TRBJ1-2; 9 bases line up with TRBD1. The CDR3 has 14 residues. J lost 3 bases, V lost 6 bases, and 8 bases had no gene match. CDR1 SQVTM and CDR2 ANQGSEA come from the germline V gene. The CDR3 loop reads CSVTGQGEHYGYTF. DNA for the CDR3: TGCAGCGTGACGGGACAGGGCGAACACTATGGCTACACCTTC.